These 2 T cell receptor beta chains were sequenced from one sample in a study of shared clonotypes between healthy human individuals. The table came from immunoSEQ multiplex PCR; TCRdb's copy has only in-frame clones and leaves some out. The repertoire holds about 2.3 million clones, under 95% seen once, with more than 0.35% in the top ten. Sequenced: naive CD4+ T cells from PBMCs. Subset denoted: CD45RA+ positively selected. The receptors shown here come from a man between 18 and 29 years old in good health. Some clones in this sample may be carry-over from other donors' samples.

The chain combines TRBV29-1 with TRBJ1-1; 7 bases are a match to TRBD1. The V gene's germline CDR1 is SQVTM and CDR2 ANQGSEA. The trim removed 3 bases at V and 7 bases at J, leaving 8 bases unmatched. This CDR3 has 13 amino acids. The CDR3 DNA sequence: TGCAGCGTTGATAGGGGGCTTTCCCTTGAAGCTTTCTTT. Encoded protein: CSVDRGLSLEAFF. The full variable domain, its missing parts supplied by reference TRBV29-1 and TRBJ1-1, is SAVISQKPSRDICQRGTSLTIQCQVDSQVTMMFWYRQQPGQSLTLIATANQGSEATYESGFVIDKFPISRPNLTFSTLTVSNMSPEDSSIYLCSVDRGLSLEAFFGQGTRLTVV.

The rearrangement links TRBV18 to TRBJ1-3; tentatively, D is TRBD1 (6 bases). This CDR3 is 14 amino acids long. Germline assignment: CDR1 KGHSH and CDR2 LQKENI. Trimming shortened V by 5 bases and J by 0 bases, and 8 bases separated the two germline ends. The CDR3 DNA reads TGTGCCAGCTCATCAGGGGCCTCTGGAAACACCATATATTTT. It codes for CASSSGASGNTIYF.